This T cell receptor beta chain was found in a study of a mutant IDH1 vaccine in newly diagnosed glioma. Overall study: Treated patients had a mean age of 40.4 years and a sex split that was approximately 62% male and 37.5% female. V12 took place at week 35, and V13 at week 47. Most patients had received both radiotherapy and temozolomide, the prior options being radiotherapy, temozolomide, or both.

The time point is: week 47, end of study. Mutant IDH1 20-mer peptide, at 300 ug, made up each vaccine dose, with topical imiquimod. With regard to this clone: Its target is not known.

Germline CDR1 reads ENHRY; CDR2 reads SYGVKD. The V and J ends lost 2 bases and 1 base respectively, with 8 bases between them. The CDR3 sequence is 14 residues long. Findings and limits, study-wide: Immune responses arising from the vaccine appeared in approximately 93% of patients.

Sequencing used immunoSEQ multiplex PCR; TCRdb keeps in-frame clones, though not all of them. The sample records about 31,000 clones, 90% being singletons. The clonotype was recovered from a woman aged 35 to 49 with glioma. Sequences were derived from PBMCs, sampled from a glioma patient whose treatment included an IDH1 peptide vaccine. The chain couples TRBV10-3 to TRBJ2-5; unclear D gene. In nucleotides, the CDR3 is TGTGCCATCAGTGAGGAGGAGTTCCAAGAGACCCAGTACTTC. Amino acid sequence: CAISEEEFQETQYF.